This entry describes one TCR beta chain. The data are from a study of T cell changes during pregnancy in multiple sclerosis. The data were produced by immunoSEQ multiplex PCR, yet TCRdb's version contains in-frame clones alone and is incomplete. Of about 83,000 clones detected, roughly nine tenths appear once; the ten largest clones hold around 3.4%. This CDR3 contains 15 residues. Germline V CDR1 and CDR2: LNHDA, SQIVND (reference sequence). Trimming stripped 8 bases from V and 0 bases from J, with 14 bases between. This rearrangement joins TRBV19 to TRBJ1-5; D not certain. This TCR came from a female donor in good health, serving as a control in a pregnancy study. Some clones in this sample may be carry-over from other donors' samples. The sequencing here drew on PBMCs, taken in the first trimester of pregnancy. CDR3 bases: TGTGCCAGTGACTCCAAGGCGGATAGCAATCAGCCCCAGCATTTT. It codes for CASDSKADSNQPQHF.